This paragraph reports one T cell receptor (beta chain). Its antigen is unidentified. This entry comes from a study of PD-L1 blockade in urothelial cancer. Study-wide results and limits: Below-median TCR clonality that was measured in pretreatment blood predicted better survival.

This CDR3 is built from 16 residues. Trimming cost V 0 bases and J 4 bases, with 13 bases left between them. CDR1 SGHKS and CDR2 YYEKEE come from the germline V gene (reference sequence). Indicated time point: peripheral blood 6 weeks after treatment start. Pretreatment and on-treatment blood mononuclear cell samples were taken, totaling between 1 and 8 time points per patient. Sequenced by immunoSEQ multiplex PCR; TCRdb stores in-frame clones only, minus some. The table lists under 25,000 clones, approximately 81% of them singletons. Source: PBMCs, taken around atezolizumab (anti-PD-L1) treatment. This sequence joins TRBV5-5 and TRBJ2-2; D may be TRBD2 (5 bases). The TCR was taken from a man between 65 and 85 years old with urothelial cancer. CDR3 in amino acids: CASSLASRTTTGELFF. CDR3 DNA: TGTGCCAGCAGCTTGGCTAGCAGGACGACCACCGGGGAGCTGTTTTTT.